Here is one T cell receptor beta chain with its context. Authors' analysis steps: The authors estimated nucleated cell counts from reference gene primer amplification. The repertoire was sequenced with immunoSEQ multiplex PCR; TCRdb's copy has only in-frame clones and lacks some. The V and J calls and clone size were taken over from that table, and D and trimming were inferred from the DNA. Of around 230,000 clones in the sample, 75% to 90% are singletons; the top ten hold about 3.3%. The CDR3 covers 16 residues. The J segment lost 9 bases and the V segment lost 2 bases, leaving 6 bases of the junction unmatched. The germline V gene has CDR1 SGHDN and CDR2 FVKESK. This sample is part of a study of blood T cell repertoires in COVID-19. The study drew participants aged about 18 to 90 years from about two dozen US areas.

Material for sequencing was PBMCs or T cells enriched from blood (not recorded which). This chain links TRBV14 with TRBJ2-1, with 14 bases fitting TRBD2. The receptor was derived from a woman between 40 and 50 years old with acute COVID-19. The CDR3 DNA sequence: TGTGCCAGCAGCCAATCGACTAGCGGGAGGGCCCCTGAGCAGTTCTTC. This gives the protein CASSQSTSGRAPEQFF.